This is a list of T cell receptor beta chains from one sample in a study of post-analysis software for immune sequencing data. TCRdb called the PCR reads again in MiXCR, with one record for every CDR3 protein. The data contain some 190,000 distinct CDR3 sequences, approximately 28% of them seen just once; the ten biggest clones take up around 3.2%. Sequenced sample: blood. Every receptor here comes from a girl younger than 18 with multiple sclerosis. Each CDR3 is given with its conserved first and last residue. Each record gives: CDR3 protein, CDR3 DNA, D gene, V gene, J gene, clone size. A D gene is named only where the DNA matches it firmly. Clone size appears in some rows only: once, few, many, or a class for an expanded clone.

CDR3 protein: CSAIFWTGRAYGYTF
CDR3 DNA: TGCAGTGCTATCTTCTGGACAGGGCGTGCCTATGGCTACACCTTC
D gene: TRBD1
V gene: TRBV20-1
J gene: TRBJ1-2
clone size: few

CDR3 protein: CAWSHPGLYNEQFF
CDR3 DNA: TGTGCCTGGAGCCACCCGGGACTTTACAATGAGCAGTTCTTC
D gene: NA
V gene: TRBV30
J gene: TRBJ2-1
clone size: few

CDR3 protein: CASSQISGTVSSYEQYF
CDR3 DNA: TGCGCCAGCAGCCAAATTTCCGGGACAGTCAGCTCCTACGAGCAGTACTTC
D gene: TRBD1
V gene: TRBV4-1
J gene: TRBJ2-7
clone size: many

CDR3 protein: CASSPTASGPTYEQYF
CDR3 DNA: TGCGCCAGCAGCCCGACGGCTAGCGGGCCCACCTACGAGCAGTACTTC
D gene: TRBD2
V gene: TRBV5-1
J gene: TRBJ2-7
clone size: many

CDR3 protein: CASSLQNTGELFF
CDR3 DNA: TGTGCCAGCAGTTTACAGAACACCGGGGAGCTGTTTTTT
D gene: NA
V gene: TRBV12-3/TRBV12-4
J gene: TRBJ2-2
clone size: NA

CDR3 protein: CASSRGVQGANVRTF
CDR3 DNA: TGTGCCAGCAGCCGCGGGGTCCAGGGGGCCAACGTCCGGACTTTC
D gene: TRBD1
V gene: TRBV7-8
J gene: TRBJ2-6
clone size: NA

CDR3 protein: CASSPPGHGGETQYF
CDR3 DNA: TGTGCCAGCTCACCTCCGGGACACGGTGGGGAGACCCAGTACTTC
D gene: NA
V gene: TRBV18
J gene: TRBJ2-5
clone size: few

CDR3 protein: CASSVALEGYTF
CDR3 DNA: TGTGCCAGCAGCGTAGCTCTAGAGGGCTACACCTTC
D gene: NA
V gene: TRBV9
J gene: TRBJ1-2
clone size: many

CDR3 protein: CASSGGGFNEQYF
CDR3 DNA: TGTGCCAGCAGTGGTGGAGGGTTCAACGAGCAGTACTTC
D gene: NA
V gene: TRBV25-1
J gene: TRBJ2-7
clone size: many

CDR3 protein: CASSAQPPGQGLYEQYF
CDR3 DNA: TGCGCCAGCAGCGCGCAACCTCCGGGACAGGGACTTTACGAGCAGTACTTC
D gene: TRBD1
V gene: TRBV5-1
J gene: TRBJ2-7
clone size: many

CDR3 protein: CASSLASGQGSEQYF
CDR3 DNA: TGCGCCAGCAGCTTGGCCTCTGGACAGGGTTCCGAGCAGTACTTC
D gene: TRBD1
V gene: TRBV5-1
J gene: TRBJ2-7
clone size: many

CDR3 protein: CASSLIQGKDSGANVLTF
CDR3 DNA: TGTGCCAGCAGCTTAATCCAGGGGAAGGACTCTGGGGCCAACGTCCTGACTTTC
D gene: NA
V gene: TRBV7-9
J gene: TRBJ2-6
clone size: once

CDR3 protein: CASSDAVRGQRETQYF
CDR3 DNA: TGCGCCAGCAGCGACGCCGTAAGGGGGCAGCGGGAGACCCAGTACTTC
D gene: TRBD1
V gene: TRBV10-1
J gene: TRBJ2-5
clone size: few

CDR3 protein: CSVRDRGREAFF
CDR3 DNA: TGCAGCGTTCGGGACAGGGGGCGCGAAGCTTTCTTT
D gene: TRBD1
V gene: TRBV29-1
J gene: TRBJ1-1
clone size: few

CDR3 protein: CASSGPGHYEQYF
CDR3 DNA: TGTGCCAGCAGCGGACCAGGCCACTACGAGCAGTACTTC
D gene: NA
V gene: TRBV7-9
J gene: TRBJ2-7
clone size: few

CDR3 protein: CSAPTGENSPLHF
CDR3 DNA: TGCAGTGCCCCGACAGGAGAGAATTCACCCCTCCACTTT
D gene: NA
V gene: TRBV20-1
J gene: TRBJ1-6
clone size: NA

CDR3 protein: CASSYRAGAAKNIQYF
CDR3 DNA: TGTGCCAGCAGTTACCGCGCGGGCGCGGCCAAAAACATTCAGTACTTC
D gene: NA
V gene: TRBV6-5
J gene: TRBJ2-4
clone size: few

CDR3 protein: CASNLGTLQETQYF
CDR3 DNA: TGCGCCAGCAATTTGGGGACATTACAAGAGACCCAGTACTTC
D gene: NA
V gene: TRBV5-1
J gene: TRBJ2-5
clone size: NA